A single sample gave rise to the 10 T cell receptor beta chains below, sequenced in a study of monozygotic twins with inflammatory bowel disease. TCRdb re-called the 5' RACE reads and catalogs CDR3 proteins one per entry, DNA excluded. This repertoire includes over 90,000 distinct CDR3 sequences. The material sequenced was blood. Receptors originate from a human donor with ulcerative colitis or Crohn's disease, or a healthy co-twin of an affected twin (not recorded which).

The chain carries TRBV18 and TRBJ2-1; the TRBD1 assignment by TCRdb is unverifiable without DNA. The CDR3 totals 15 residues. Germline assignment: CDR1 KGHSH and CDR2 LQKENI. The CDR3 sequence: CASSPNTGVYNEQFF. Using reference TRBV18 and TRBJ2-1 for the parts outside the CDR3, the full variable domain is NAGVMQNPRHLVRRRGQEARLRCSPMKGHSHVYWYRQLPEEGLKFMVYLQKENIIDESGMPKERFSAEFPKEGPSILRIQQVVRGDSAAYFCASSPNTGVYNEQFFGPGTRLTVL.

This rearrangement joins TRBV5-6 to TRBJ2-1; TCRdb's D call of TRBD1 is untestable without DNA. The CDR3 totals 14 residues. Germline V gene sequence: CDR1 SGHDT, CDR2 YYEEEE. CDR3 sequence: CASRYRTGGVEQFF. Full variable domain (remainder filled in from reference TRBV5-6 and TRBJ2-1): DAGVTQSPTHLIKTRGQQVTLRCSPKSGHDTVSWYQQALGQGPQFIFQYYEEEERQRGNFPDRFSGHQFPNYSSELNVNALLLGDSALYLCASRYRTGGVEQFFGPGTRLTVL.

This chain connects TRBV3-1 to TRBJ2-7. Germline assignment: CDR1 LGHDT and CDR2 YNNKEL (reference sequence). This CDR3 contains 14 residues. CDR3 sequence: CASSHEGENYEQYF.

CDR3: CATSIDFDSPYEQYF. The chain is built from TRBV15 and TRBJ2-7; no DNA is available, so the TRBD1 call from TCRdb remains unchecked. The CDR3 is 15 residues long. Germline-derived CDR1 and CDR2 are LNHNV and YYDKDF (reference sequence).

The CDR3 sequence: CASSLWGGGSTDTQYF. The chain has TRBV7-2 and TRBJ2-3; checking the TCRdb D call of TRBD1 is not possible without DNA. This CDR3 is 16 amino acids long. Germline CDR1 SGHTA, CDR2 FQGNSA.

This chain joins TRBV28 and TRBJ2-3; checking the TCRdb D call of TRBD2 is not possible without DNA. Germline CDR1 is MDHEN and CDR2 is SYDVKM. This CDR3 contains 16 residues. The CDR3 sequence is CASSRPSGKGTDTQYF.

This rearrangement joins TRBV12-3 or TRBV12-4 to TRBJ1-5. This CDR3 comprises 15 residues. The CDR3 reads CASTGGGSGNQPQHF.

The rearrangement links TRBV18 to TRBJ1-5. Germline CDR1 is KGHSH and CDR2 is LQKENI. The CDR3 has 14 amino acids. CDR3 in amino acids: CASSPQGLNQPQHF.

The chain recombines TRBV30 with TRBJ2-5; the D gene TCRdb calls, TRBD2, cannot be checked with no DNA. CDR1 and CDR2 (germline): GTSNPN, SVGIG (reference sequence). The CDR3 is made up of 14 amino acids. The CDR3 loop reads CAWSRGINQETQYF.

The rearrangement links TRBV6-5 to TRBJ2-7; TCRdb's D call, TRBD2, is unchecked because there is no DNA. The V gene's germline CDR1 is MNHEY and CDR2 SVGAGI. The CDR3 runs to 13 residues. CDR3 loop: CASSYGEGYEQYF.